This passage covers 15 T cell receptor beta chains from one sample sequenced in a study of T cell repertoires in cytomegalovirus infection. Their specific antigens are unknown. TCRdb re-derived calls from the reads in MiXCR, one entry per CDR3 protein. Of roughly 990,000 distinct CDR3 sequences listed, approximately 32% are singletons. The source material was cultured CD8+ T cells from PBMCs, sampled from culture after CMV antigen stimulation. These receptors were obtained from a human donor in good health (CMV status not recorded). Some clones in this sample may be carry-over from other donors' samples.

This clonotype was counted between two and nine times. The V gene is TRBV7-9, the J gene TRBJ2-5; no clear D gene. Germline V lookup: CDR1 SEHNR, CDR2 FQNEAQ (reference sequence). CDR3 size: 14 residues. V dropped 4 bases and J dropped 1 base, with 10 bases sitting between them. The CDR3: CASSSTVFQETQYF. The DNA of the CDR3 is TGTGCCAGCAGCTCCACAGTTTTCCAAGAGACCCAGTACTTC.

The chain recombines TRBV28 with TRBJ1-1; D perhaps matches TRBD1 (6 bases). Trimming stripped 4 bases from V and 7 bases from J, with 16 bases between. Per germline, CDR1 MDHEN and CDR2 SYDVKM. The CDR3 is 14 residues long. CDR3 DNA sequence: TGTGCCAGCAGTTCCCGGACAGCTAGAATTGAAGCTTTCTTT. It codes for CASSSRTARIEAFF.

The table lists this clonotype with a count of one. The V and J genes are TRBV19 and TRBJ2-1, with no clear D. The germline V gene has CDR1 LNHDA and CDR2 SQIVND (reference sequence). The V gene lost 1 base and the J gene lost 0 bases, with 10 bases spanning the gap. The CDR3 length is 16 residues. CDR3 in DNA: TGTGCCAGTAGTATAGGGCTTTACAGCTCCTACAATGAGCAGTTCTTC. Translating it yields CASSIGLYSSYNEQFF.

The CDR3 region has the DNA TGTGCCAGCAGTTTATTTGTGGGCGCGATGTACAATGAGCAGTTCTTC. This translates into CASSLFVGAMYNEQFF. The gene calls are TRBV27 and TRBJ2-1; D not resolved. The length of the CDR3 is 16 residues. The germline V and J ends were trimmed by 1 base and 4 bases, with 14 bases remaining between them. The V gene's germline CDR1 is MNHEY and CDR2 SMNVEV (reference sequence).

This clonotype was seen a handful of times. The V gene is TRBV4-3, the J gene TRBJ1-2, with TRBD1 matching over 7 bases. The germline V gene encodes CDR1 LGHNA and CDR2 YSLEER. The CDR3 contains 15 residues. V lost 2 bases to trimming and J lost 3 bases; unmatched junction nucleotides: 6. The DNA of the CDR3 is TGCGCCAGCAGCCAAAGGGCAGGGGGGCACTATGGCTACACCTTC. Encoded protein: CASSQRAGGHYGYTF.

This clonotype was seen at least ten times. The chain links TRBV7-2 to TRBJ2-1, with 9 positions matching TRBD1. V lost 4 bases and J lost 6; bases outside the gene matches: 10. Germline V CDR1 and CDR2: SGHTA, FQGNSA. This CDR3 region has 16 residues. The CDR3 nucleotides are TGTGCCAGCAGCTACAACAGGGGGCACGGGGTCAATGAGCAGTTCTTC. It specifies CASSYNRGHGVNEQFF.

The V call is TRBV7-8, the J call TRBJ1-1, with D hard to call. Trimming took off 1 base at V and 5 bases at J, with 14 bases between the two ends. Germline assignment: CDR1 SGHVS and CDR2 FQNEAQ. The CDR3 has 15 residues. This CDR3 is CASSLGRGSPTEAFF. The CDR3 DNA follows: TGTGCCAGCAGCTTAGGTCGCGGCAGTCCGACTGAAGCTTTCTTT.

This clonotype was seen ten or more times. The CDR3 reads CASSISENTEAFF. Here the CDR3 DNA reads TGTGCCAGTAGTATCAGTGAGAACACTGAAGCTTTCTTT. The V call is TRBV19, the J call TRBJ1-1; D unclear. The germline CDR1 and CDR2 sequences are LNHDA and SQIVND (reference sequence). This CDR3 region has 13 residues. V was cut by 3 bases and J by 1 base, with 6 bases left in between.

This clonotype has more than one count but fewer than ten. This sequence joins TRBV19 and TRBJ2-1; D is unclear. Looked up from germline, CDR1 is LNHDA and CDR2 is SQIVND (reference sequence). The length of the CDR3 is 15 residues. Trimming stripped 3 bases from V and 0 bases from J, with 9 bases between. The CDR3 loop reads CASSIGRNSYNEQFF. The CDR3 bases are TGTGCCAGTAGTATTGGGCGGAACTCCTACAATGAGCAGTTCTTC. The entire variable domain, with the rest obtained from reference TRBV19 and TRBJ2-1, is as follows: DGGITQSPKYLFRKEGQNVTLSCEQNLNHDAMYWYRQDPGQGLRLIYYSQIVNDFQKGDIAEGYSVSREKKESFPLTVTSAQKNPTAFYLCASSIGRNSYNEQFFGPGTRLTVL.

The genes are TRBV6-2 or TRBV6-3 and TRBJ2-7, with D possibly TRBD1 on 6 matching bases. The germline gives CDR1 MNHEY, CDR2 SVGEGT. The germline V and J ends were trimmed by 2 bases and 5 bases, with 10 bases remaining between them. The CDR3 has 13 residues. In DNA form, the CDR3 reads TGTGCCAGCAGTTACAGGTACAGGGACGAGCAGTACGTC. As protein: CASSYRYRDEQYV.

In this sample, this clonotype turned up a few times. This chain connects TRBV27 to TRBJ1-5, with TRBD1 identical over 12 bases. V lost 5 bases to trimming and J lost 2 bases; unmatched junction nucleotides: 7. Germline V lookup: CDR1 MNHEY, CDR2 SMNVEV (reference sequence). This CDR3 region has 17 residues. The DNA for the CDR3 is TGTGCCAGCAGTCCGGGACAGGGGGCTTTGGGCAATCAGCCCCAGCATTTT. Protein sequence: CASSPGQGALGNQPQHF.

The rearrangement joins TRBV12-3 or TRBV12-4 to TRBJ1-6; perhaps TRBD1 as D (5 bases). The CDR3 is made up of 14 amino acids. V dropped 5 bases and J dropped 10 bases, with 15 bases sitting between them. The CDR3 sequence: CASSRGREYSPLHF. The DNA for the CDR3 is TGTGCCAGCAGTCGGGGCCGGGAATACTCACCCCTCCACTTT.

This rearrangement joins TRBV7-6 to TRBJ2-2; D remains ambiguous. The CDR3 extends over 17 amino acids. CDR1 is SGHVS, CDR2 FNYEAQ, per germline. V was trimmed by 3 bases and J by 3 bases, leaving 17 bases between them. The CDR3 DNA follows: TGTGCCAGCAGCTTTTACTCCCTTCCATCGGACACCGGGGAGCTGTTTTTT. It specifies CASSFYSLPSDTGELFF.

The rearrangement uses TRBV29-1 and TRBJ2-7; 7 bases align to TRBD2. V lost 1 base to trimming and J lost 0 bases; unmatched junction nucleotides: 6. Germline V gives CDR1 SQVTM, CDR2 ANQGSEA. The CDR3 is 15 residues long. CDR3 in DNA: TGCAGCGTTGAAGCCCCAGGGAGGGACTCCTACGAGCAGTACTTC. Translation gives CSVEAPGRDSYEQYF.

This clonotype was observed a few times. V gene TRBV10-3 combines with J gene TRBJ2-2, with 9 positions matching TRBD2. V dropped 1 base and J dropped 5; count of bases not matched to a gene: 8. This CDR3 has 17 amino acids. The V gene's germline CDR1 is ENHRY and CDR2 SYGVKD. The CDR3 DNA reads as TGTGCCATCAGTGAGTTCAGCGGGGGGCTCCGAACCGGGGAGCTGTTTTTT. As protein: CAISEFSGGLRTGELFF.